This T cell receptor (beta chain) was identified during a study of CD8 T cells in Susac syndrome. The study, taken as a whole, reports: The relatively small number of individuals in the TCR sequencing and HLA analysis was acknowledged by the study.

Germline V gene lookup returns CDR1 LGHDT and CDR2 YNNKEL (reference sequence). Trimming cost V 6 bases and J 1 base; bases outside gene matches: 5. This CDR3 has 14 amino acids. As to this clonotype: Its matching antigen is unknown.

The sequenced target, TCR beta, came from blood CD8+ and CD4+ T cells. TEMRA cells were enriched by FACS, and CD4+ and CD8+ T cells were negatively isolated. Reverse transcription used roughly 0.45 to 1 ug RNA and random hexamers. MiXCR was run by TCRdb on the immunoSEQ multiplex PCR reads, yielding one entry per CDR3 protein. Here the sample spans under 150,000 distinct CDR3 sequences, 91% being singletons. The sequence was collected from a human donor with multiple sclerosis. This rearrangement joins TRBV3-1 to TRBJ2-7; 8 positions agree with TRBD2. Sequencing input: CD8+ T cells from PBMCs. The CDR3 DNA follows: TGTGCCAGCAGGCCTATAGCGGGATCCTACGAGCAGTACTTC. Protein sequence: CASRPIAGSYEQYF.